These 25 T cell receptor beta chains share one sample of origin, sequenced in a study of T cells expressing NK-cell markers. TCRdb reanalyzed the 5' RACE reads, giving one entry per CDR3 protein sequence and no DNA. The listing records fewer than 300,000 distinct CDR3 sequences. Sequencing input: blood T cells: a sorted CD56 or NKG2C T cell subset, CD4+ or CD8+ T cells, or bulk PBMC T cells (not recorded which). These receptors all come from a woman aged 18-70 years in good health.

V is TRBV5-5 and J is TRBJ1-1; without DNA, the TCRdb call of TRBD1 cannot be checked. The CDR3 totals 12 residues. Germline CDR1 is SGHKS and CDR2 is YYEKEE (reference sequence). The CDR3 sequence is CASSRRTDEAFF.

The gene calls are TRBV9 and TRBJ2-5; TCRdb returns TRBD1, unconfirmable since there is no DNA. CDR3 size: 14 residues. Germline V gene data show CDR1 as SGDLS and CDR2 as YYNGEE. Here the CDR3 reads CASSVEGARETQYF.

The chain carries TRBV12-3 or TRBV12-4 and TRBJ1-1. The CDR3 consists of 15 residues. This CDR3 reads CASSLNLAGNTEAFF.

The genes are TRBV7-2 and TRBJ2-2; TCRdb proposes TRBD2, but this gene call is untestable without DNA. Germline CDR1 SGHTA, CDR2 FQGNSA. This CDR3 spans 15 amino acids. CDR3 region: CASSMTRGEAGELFF.

This chain connects TRBV20-1 to TRBJ1-3; as DNA is missing, the TRBD1 call by TCRdb cannot be tested. The germline CDR1 and CDR2 sequences are DFQATT and SNEGSKA (reference sequence). This CDR3 contains 16 residues. The CDR3 protein is CSAVGTDTASGNTIYF.

The chain carries TRBV6-5 and TRBJ2-5; TCRdb designates TRBD2, a call that cannot be tested without DNA. This CDR3 is 15 amino acids long. CDR1 MNHEY and CDR2 SVGAGI come from the germline V gene. The CDR3 loop reads CASSYRLAVQETQYF.

The chain couples TRBV12-3 or TRBV12-4 to TRBJ2-1; TCRdb selects TRBD2, and the lack of DNA leaves this call unchecked. The CDR3 loop spans 15 amino acids. CDR3 in amino acids: CASSQIRDYKNEQFF.

The chain employs TRBV27 and TRBJ1-1; TCRdb reports TRBD1, a call that lacks DNA to check it against. This CDR3 has 14 residues. Germline CDR1 reads MNHEY; CDR2 reads SMNVEV (reference sequence). The CDR3 sequence: CASSKGQLNTEAFF.

The V gene is TRBV5-1, the J gene TRBJ2-5; TCRdb designates TRBD1, a call that cannot be tested without DNA. This CDR3 is 15 amino acids long. The germline CDR1 and CDR2 sequences are SGHRS and YFSETQ. The CDR3 sequence is CASSLAGTEQETQYF.

The chain uses TRBV20-1 and TRBJ1-2; TCRdb proposes TRBD1, but this gene call is untestable without DNA. The CDR3 is 13 residues long. CDR1 is DFQATT, CDR2 SNEGSKA, per germline (reference sequence). The CDR3 reads CSAPQGGNYGYTF.

The chain links TRBV5-1 to TRBJ2-5; lacking DNA, the TRBD2 call made by TCRdb goes unchecked. The germline CDR1 and CDR2 sequences are SGHRS and YFSETQ. This CDR3 has 11 residues. The CDR3 reads CASRREETQYF.

The chain carries TRBV30 and TRBJ1-3. The CDR3 spans 14 residues. From germline, CDR1 is GTSNPN and CDR2 SVGIG (reference sequence). This chain's CDR3 is CAWSTGNSGNTIYF.

The gene calls are TRBV25-1 and TRBJ1-1; TCRdb selects TRBD1, and the lack of DNA leaves this call unchecked. CDR1 and CDR2 (germline): MGHDK, SYGVNS. The CDR3 runs to 15 residues. CDR3 region: CASSERWTVYTEAFF. The full variable domain, with the rest looked up from reference TRBV25-1 and TRBJ1-1, is EADIYQTPRYLVIGTGKKITLECSQTMGHDKMYWYQQDPGMELHLIHYSYGVNSTEKGDLSSESTVSRIRTEHFPLTLESARPSHTSQYLCASSERWTVYTEAFFGQGTRLTVV.

The chain recombines TRBV6-2 or TRBV6-3 with TRBJ2-6; absent DNA, TCRdb's TRBD1 call cannot be checked. CDR3 size: 16 residues. Germline lookup yields CDR1 MNHEY and CDR2 SVGEGT. The CDR3 sequence is CASSYQGVSGANVLTF.

J is TRBJ1-3 and V is TRBV7-6; there is no DNA to check the TCRdb D call of TRBD1. The V gene's germline CDR1 is SGHVS and CDR2 FNYEAQ. The CDR3 is 16 residues long. CDR3 loop: CASSLQTGSSGNTIYF.

CDR3 region: CSARVGQKNGYTF. The V and J genes are TRBV20-1 and TRBJ1-2; TCRdb outputs TRBD1, but without DNA this stays unchecked. Germline V gene lookup returns CDR1 DFQATT and CDR2 SNEGSKA (reference sequence). CDR3 length: 13 amino acids.

This chain uses TRBV7-2 with TRBJ2-1; without DNA, the TCRdb call of TRBD2 cannot be checked. There are 15 residues in the CDR3. Germline values: CDR1 SGHTA, CDR2 FQGNSA. The CDR3 spells CASSLAGTTWNEQFF. The variable domain in full, with the rest retrieved from reference TRBV7-2 and TRBJ2-1, is GAGVSQSPSNKVTEKGKDVELRCDPISGHTALYWYRQSLGQGLEFLIYFQGNSAPDKSGLPSDRFSAERTGGSVSTLTIQRTQQEDSAVYLCASSLAGTTWNEQFFGPGTRLTVL.

V usage is TRBV5-4 and J usage is TRBJ2-3; the D call of TRBD1 rests on TCRdb alone, since no DNA is present to check it. Germline CDR1 reads SGHNT; CDR2 reads YYREEE (reference sequence). The CDR3 length is 16 residues. The CDR3 reads CASSPQRGQGLDTQYF.

The J gene is TRBJ2-7, the V gene TRBV6-2 or TRBV6-3; there is no DNA to check the TCRdb D call of TRBD1. The CDR3 totals 14 residues. Germline CDR1 and CDR2: MNHEY and SVGEGT. Here the CDR3 reads CASMPGQGPYEQYF.

The V call is TRBV4-1, the J call TRBJ2-5. This CDR3 is built from 13 residues. Looked up from germline, CDR1 is MGHRA and CDR2 is YSYEKL. This chain's CDR3 is CASSQDAQETQYF.

V usage is TRBV6-2 or TRBV6-3 and J usage is TRBJ1-5; TCRdb returns TRBD1, unconfirmable since there is no DNA. This CDR3 has 15 residues. Germline assignment: CDR1 MNHEY and CDR2 SVGEGT. The CDR3 spells CASSYLWGGNQPQHF.

This sequence joins TRBV20-1 and TRBJ2-5; the D gene TCRdb calls, TRBD2, cannot be checked with no DNA. The germline gives CDR1 DFQATT, CDR2 SNEGSKA (reference sequence). The CDR3 covers 13 residues. CDR3 in amino acids: CSAKFGTAETQYF.

The CDR3 protein is CASSKPHGRFSSSPLHF. The rearrangement uses TRBV27 and TRBJ1-6; the D gene TCRdb calls, TRBD1, cannot be checked with no DNA. The CDR3 extends over 17 amino acids. Germline lookup yields CDR1 MNHEY and CDR2 SMNVEV (reference sequence).

The chain is built from TRBV19 and TRBJ1-5. This CDR3 contains 14 residues. Germline V CDR1 and CDR2: LNHDA, SQIVND (reference sequence). Here the CDR3 reads CASSIDRGNQPQHF.

J is TRBJ1-5 and V is TRBV24-1; TCRdb's assignment of TRBD1 cannot be checked, as there is no DNA. This CDR3 is 15 amino acids long. Germline lookup yields CDR1 KGHDR and CDR2 SFDVKD. CDR3 in amino acids: CATSDLGAPNQPQHF.